The 18 T cell receptor beta chains given below trace back to one sample, sequenced in a study of Graves' ophthalmopathy and Graves' hyperthyroidism. The TCR beta CDR3 regions underwent amplification from RNA transcripts. RT-PCR was first run with HTBI primers, then multiplex PCR in a second round. MiXCR was run by TCRdb on the multiplex PCR reads, yielding one entry per CDR3 protein. This table has around 600,000 distinct CDR3 sequences, over 40% appearing once. The sequenced sample consisted of peripheral blood. Every receptor here comes from an adult man with Graves' ophthalmopathy.

This clonotype was observed many times. This chain connects TRBV12-3 or TRBV12-4 to TRBJ2-7; D not resolved. The CDR3 totals 12 residues. V was trimmed by 2 bases and J by 3 bases, leaving 5 bases between them. CDR3 region: CASSLTLYEQYF. The CDR3 DNA follows: TGTGCCAGCAGTTTAACCCTCTACGAGCAGTACTTC.

This clonotype came up many times. The rearrangement links TRBV7-2 to TRBJ1-2; TRBD1 matches 8 bases. V gave up 1 base and J gave up 4 bases; unmatched junction bases: 5. The CDR3 spans 15 residues. The germline gives CDR1 SGHTA, CDR2 FQGNSA. This CDR3 reads CASSLDAGGAYGYTF. The DNA of the CDR3 is TGTGCCAGCAGCTTAGACGCAGGGGGCGCCTATGGCTACACCTTC.

There are many counts of this clonotype. The rearrangement joins TRBV5-8 to TRBJ2-7; D ambiguous. CDR1 and CDR2 (germline): SGHTS, YDEGEE. Trimming pared 1 base from V and 13 bases from J, leaving 9 bases between. This CDR3 comprises 10 residues. CDR3 sequence: CASSLFPAYF. The CDR3 DNA reads as TGTGCCAGCAGCTTGTTCCCCGCCTACTTC.

This chain connects TRBV29-1 to TRBJ2-2, with unresolved D. Per germline, CDR1 SQVTM and CDR2 ANQGSEA. The germline V and J ends were trimmed by 7 bases and 1 base, with 7 bases remaining between them. This CDR3 has 12 amino acids. Written as DNA, the CDR3 is TGCAGCGGAGACGGGAACACCGGGGAGCTGTTTTTT. As protein: CSGDGNTGELFF.

There are a few counts of this clonotype. V and J are TRBV15 and TRBJ1-6; maybe TRBD1 (5 bases). The CDR3 has 15 amino acids. V dropped 1 base and J dropped 13 bases, with 17 bases sitting between them. Per the germline V gene, CDR1 is LNHNV and CDR2 is YYDKDF (reference sequence). DNA of the CDR3: TGTGCCACCAGCAGAGGGTGGGGGATGAGGGAGCCCCTCCACTTT. It encodes CATSRGWGMREPLHF.

This clonotype was recorded a few times. The V call is TRBV11-1, the J call TRBJ2-7, with 10 nucleotides matching TRBD1. The germline gives CDR1 SGHAT, CDR2 FQDESV (reference sequence). The CDR3 consists of 16 residues. V dropped 6 bases and J dropped 3; count of bases not matched to a gene: 11. This CDR3 reads CASSPNRDRGYYEQYF. The CDR3 region has the DNA TGTGCCAGCAGTCCAAACCGGGACAGGGGTTACTACGAGCAGTACTTC.

As regards this clonotype: This may be a read error: a much more frequent sequence differs by one nucleotide. CDR3 amino acids: CASSFSGEPQHF. The CDR3, as DNA: TGTGCCAGCAGTTTTAGTGGTGAGCCCCAGCATTTT. The gene calls are TRBV12-3 or TRBV12-4 and TRBJ1-5; no clear D. V lost 3 bases and J lost 8, with 8 bases in between. The CDR3 consists of 12 residues.

To note about this clonotype: Relative to the germline gene, one junction end is altered; a read error may explain this. This rearrangement joins TRBV24-1 to TRBJ1-1, with D possibly TRBD1 on 6 matching bases. Germline assignment: CDR1 KGHDR and CDR2 SFDVKD. The CDR3 contains 16 residues. CDR3 sequence reads: CASSLFGGKLNTEAFF. CDR3 DNA: TGTGCCAGCAGTTTATTCGGGGGCAAACTGAACACTGAAGCTTTCTTT.

There are many counts of this clonotype. CDR3 region: CASSQDGAENNSPLHF. CDR3 DNA sequence: TGTGCCAGCAGCCAAGATGGAGCAGAGAATAATTCACCCCTCCACTTT. The V gene is TRBV4-2, the J gene TRBJ1-6; D not resolved. The CDR3 spans 16 residues. CDR1 is LGHNA, CDR2 YNFKEQ, per germline. The V end was cut by 0 bases, the J end by 5 bases, with 11 bases between.

The chain links TRBV30 to TRBJ1-3; D not certain. Germline V gives CDR1 GTSNPN, CDR2 SVGIG (reference sequence). Between the trimmed V and J ends, which lost 2 bases and 0 bases, there was a span of 8 bases. The CDR3 loop spans 14 amino acids. The chain's CDR3 is CAWSKSPSGNTIYF. DNA of the CDR3: TGTGCCTGGAGTAAGAGTCCCTCTGGAAACACCATATATTTT.

The rearrangement links TRBV24-1 to TRBJ2-1; possibly TRBD1 or TRBD2 for D (5 bases each). The CDR3 has 12 residues. Germline V gene data show CDR1 as KGHDR and CDR2 as SFDVKD. V lost 4 bases and J 9 bases, leaving 9 bases between the germline ends. CDR3: CATSEGTFEQFF. The CDR3 DNA sequence: TGTGCCACCAGTGAAGGGACGTTTGAGCAGTTCTTC.

V gene TRBV9 combines with J gene TRBJ2-5; possible D gene TRBD2, 5 bases. The V gene lost 2 bases and the J gene lost 7 bases, with 15 bases spanning the gap. The CDR3 is 14 residues long. Germline V CDR1 and CDR2: SGDLS, YYNGEE. This CDR3 is CASSVSGDIATQYF. CDR3 bases: TGTGCCAGCAGCGTGTCCGGGGATATAGCGACCCAGTACTTC. Drawing the rest from reference TRBV9 and TRBJ2-5, the complete variable domain is DSGVTQTPKHLITATGQRVTLRCSPRSGDLSVYWYQQSLDQGLQFLIQYYNGEERAKGNILERFSAQQFPDLHSELNLSSLELGDSALYFCASSVSGDIATQYFGPGTRLLVL.

This chain links TRBV6-5 with TRBJ2-7, with TRBD2 matching 12 bases. V trimming: 7 bases; J trimming: 4 bases; junction bases outside the gene matches: 2. CDR3 size: 13 residues. Germline V gene data show CDR1 as MNHEY and CDR2 as SVGAGI. The CDR3 is CASTTSGGYEQYF. CDR3 bases: TGTGCCAGCACGACTAGCGGGGGTTACGAGCAGTACTTC.

This clonotype was observed at least ten times. This chain joins TRBV25-1 and TRBJ1-1; no definite D call. The CDR3 is 12 amino acids. The V end was cut by 0 bases, the J end by 10 bases, with 9 bases between. CDR1 is MGHDK, CDR2 SYGVNS, per germline. CDR3 nucleotide sequence: TGTGCCAGCAGTGAATACGGGTGGGGAGCTTTCTTT. The encoded protein is CASSEYGWGAFF.

This clonotype has just a few counts. This chain's CDR3 is CASSSPGGARLDRSGYTF. The CDR3 DNA is TGTGCCAGCAGTAGCCCAGGGGGCGCTAGGCTCGATCGCAGCGGCTACACCTTC. V gene TRBV2 combines with J gene TRBJ1-2; 8 nucleotides line up with TRBD1. This CDR3 contains 18 residues. V was clipped by 5 bases and J by 8 bases; unmatched bases: 22. Per germline, CDR1 SNHLY and CDR2 FYNNEI.

This clonotype was seen many times. The chain is built from TRBV14 and TRBJ2-3; D not resolved. CDR3 length: 12 residues. CDR1 and CDR2 from the germline V gene are SGHDN and FVKESK. Trimming removed 5 bases at V and 5 bases at J, with 8 bases between. The CDR3 reads CASSATRDTQYF. In DNA form, the CDR3 reads TGTGCCAGCAGCGCGACACGAGATACGCAGTATTTT.

This clonotype was detected a few times. The rearrangement links TRBV3-1 to TRBJ1-3; D uncertain. The V end lost 1 base, the J end lost 2 bases, and 6 bases lay between the germline ends. The CDR3 runs 14 residues. The V gene's germline CDR1 is LGHDT and CDR2 YNNKEL (reference sequence). Here the CDR3 DNA reads TGTGCCAGCAGCCAAGGAGTTGCTGGAAACACCATATATTTT. Translating gives CASSQGVAGNTIYF.

The chain combines TRBV20-1 with TRBJ2-7, with 15 positions matching TRBD2. There are 16 residues in the CDR3. Trimming at V came to 3 bases and at J to 3 bases, leaving 6 bases not matched to a gene. Germline V gene data show CDR1 as DFQATT and CDR2 as SNEGSKA (reference sequence). The CDR3 here is CSARARTSGGGYEQYF. CDR3 coding DNA: TGCAGTGCTAGGGCCCGGACTAGCGGGGGGGGCTACGAGCAGTACTTC.